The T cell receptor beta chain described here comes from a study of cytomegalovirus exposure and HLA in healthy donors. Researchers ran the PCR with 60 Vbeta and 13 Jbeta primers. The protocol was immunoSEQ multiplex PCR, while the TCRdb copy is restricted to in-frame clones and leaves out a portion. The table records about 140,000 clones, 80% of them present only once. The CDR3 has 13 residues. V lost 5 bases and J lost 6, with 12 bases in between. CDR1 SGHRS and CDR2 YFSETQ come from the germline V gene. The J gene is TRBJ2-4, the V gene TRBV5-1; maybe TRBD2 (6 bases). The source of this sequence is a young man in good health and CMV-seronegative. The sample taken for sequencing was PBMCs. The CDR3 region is CASSSQGGNIQYF. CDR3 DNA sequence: TGCGCCAGCAGTAGCCAGGGAGGAAACATTCAGTACTTC. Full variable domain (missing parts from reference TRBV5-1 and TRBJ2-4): KAGVTQTPRYLIKTRGQQVTLSCSPISGHRSVSWYQQTPGQGLQFLFEYFSETQRNKGNFPGRFSGRQFSNSRSEMNVSTLELGDSALYLCASSSQGGNIQYFGAGTRLSVL.